The following is a T cell receptor beta chain sequence with its context. This sample stems from a study of memory CD8 T cells in hepatitis C reinfection. Overall study context: A positive HCV RNA test after two negatives ≥60 days apart defined reinfection. Between 12 and 24 weeks after reinfection detection, late samples were drawn.

As to time point: late/post reinfection, 12 to 24 weeks after detection. The sorted cells went straight to TCR sequencing with no prior in vitro expansion. People who inject drugs from Montreal's HEPCO study were the donors. Germline CDR1 reads SGHAT; CDR2 reads FQNNGV. The CDR3 loop spans 16 amino acids. Trimming shortened V by 5 bases and J by 3 bases, and 20 bases separated the two germline ends. The repertoire was sequenced with immunoSEQ multiplex PCR; TCRdb's copy has only in-frame clones and lacks some. The sample carries about 50,000 clones, approximately 92% recorded once. This chain joins TRBV11-2 and TRBJ2-7, with D maybe TRBD1 (6 bases). The origin of this receptor is a man aged 18 to 35 with hepatitis C virus infection. Sequenced sample: naive CD8+ T cells sorted from blood. The CDR3 loop is CASSLGQWGQFYEQYF. The CDR3 nucleotides read TGTGCCAGCAGCCTAGGACAATGGGGGCAGTTCTACGAGCAGTACTTC.